This is a list of T cell receptor beta chains from one sample in a study of patients and donors after allogeneic stem cell transplantation. TCRdb recomputed calls from the RT-PCR reads with MiXCR, one row per CDR3 protein. This table has over 130,000 distinct CDR3 sequences, over 30% appearing once. The material sequenced was blood, either unsorted or a sorted T cell fraction (not recorded which). The receptors were sampled from a human donor who was either an allogeneic HSCT recipient or a stem cell or donor lymphocyte infusion donor (not recorded which). It is not recorded whose cells these are; they may come from a transplant donor. The CDR3 runs from the conserved cysteine through the conserved F or W. D genes are given only for firm matches. Only some rows state a clone size, as once, few, many or a class for expanded clones.

J: TRBJ2-7; D: TRBD1; size: .; V: TRBV29-1; CDR3: CSVGQAYEQYF; DNA: TGCAGCGTCGGACAGGCCTACGAGCAGTACTTC
J: TRBJ1-1; D: .; size: few; V: TRBV5-1; CDR3: CASSLEGDRKQAEAFF; DNA: TGCGCCAGCAGCTTGGAAGGGGATCGAAAACAGGCTGAAGCTTTCTTT
J: TRBJ2-7; D: .; size: .; V: TRBV15; CDR3: CATSAMATDLSYEQYF; DNA: TGTGCCACCAGCGCCATGGCGACAGACTTGTCCTACGAGCAGTACTTC
J: TRBJ1-5; D: .; size: few; V: TRBV7-9; CDR3: CASSSTGQPQHF; DNA: TGTGCCAGCAGCTCCACAGGGCAGCCCCAGCATTTT
J: TRBJ2-1; D: TRBD2; size: .; V: TRBV9; CDR3: CASSPHLSGGGEQFF; DNA: TGTGCCAGCAGCCCCCATCTTAGCGGGGGCGGGGAGCAGTTCTTC
J: TRBJ1-4; D: .; size: few; V: TRBV6-5; CDR3: CASSYYGSREKLFF; DNA: TGTGCCAGCAGTTACTACGGATCCAGGGAAAAACTGTTTTTT
J: TRBJ1-2; D: .; size: few; V: TRBV6-1; CDR3: CASSEWAGAGYTF; DNA: TGTGCCAGCAGTGAATGGGCAGGGGCCGGCTACACCTTC
J: TRBJ2-6; D: .; size: .; V: TRBV28; CDR3: CASSLWTGTPDVLTF; DNA: TGTGCCAGCAGTTTATGGACAGGCACCCCGGACGTCCTGACTTTC
J: TRBJ1-1; D: TRBD1; size: once; V: TRBV19; CDR3: CASSTLGQMNTEAFF; DNA: TGTGCCAGTAGTACCCTGGGACAGATGAACACTGAAGCTTTCTTT
J: TRBJ1-1; D: .; size: few; V: TRBV12-3/TRBV12-4; CDR3: CASSIEGVSTEAFF; DNA: TGTGCCAGCAGCATTGAGGGGGTGAGCACTGAAGCTTTCTTT
J: TRBJ1-6; D: TRBD1; size: few; V: TRBV5-1; CDR3: CASSRLGTGFFSYNSPLHF; DNA: TGCGCCAGCAGCCGTCTCGGGACAGGCTTCTTCTCCTATAATTCACCCCTCCACTTT
J: TRBJ1-5; D: TRBD1; size: few; V: TRBV20-1; CDR3: CSATRQGGNQPQHF; DNA: TGCAGTGCTACCCGACAGGGAGGGAATCAGCCCCAGCATTTT
J: TRBJ1-2; D: TRBD1; size: .; V: TRBV20-1; CDR3: CSARAQGTNYGYTF; DNA: TGCAGTGCTAGAGCACAGGGGACTAACTATGGCTACACCTTC
J: TRBJ2-3; D: TRBD1; size: .; V: TRBV24-1; CDR3: CATSDIARGGNPTDTQYF; DNA: TGTGCCACCAGTGATATTGCAAGAGGGGGCAACCCCACAGATACGCAGTATTTT
J: TRBJ1-5; D: .; size: .; V: TRBV6-1; CDR3: CASSEAVMGKKHF; DNA: TGTGCCAGCAGTGAAGCGGTGATGGGAAAGAAGCATTTT
J: TRBJ2-1; D: TRBD2; size: once; V: TRBV7-2; CDR3: CASAGGPRYNEQFF; DNA: TGTGCCAGCGCGGGGGGGCCGCGCTACAATGAGCAGTTCTTC
J: TRBJ1-5; D: .; size: .; V: TRBV2; CDR3: CASSPDREPQPQHF; DNA: TGTGCCAGCAGTCCCGACAGAGAACCACAGCCCCAGCATTTT
J: TRBJ1-5; D: TRBD1; size: .; V: TRBV6-1; CDR3: CASSLPGTGFNQPQHF; DNA: TGTGCCAGCAGCCTTCCCGGGACAGGGTTTAATCAGCCCCAGCATTTT
J: TRBJ2-1; D: TRBD1; size: few; V: TRBV4-2; CDR3: CASSQDPGQGGEQFF; DNA: TGTGCCAGCAGCCAAGACCCCGGACAGGGTGGTGAGCAGTTCTTC
J: TRBJ1-1; D: .; size: few; V: TRBV29-1; CDR3: CSAVDGNTEAFF; DNA: TGCAGCGCCGTGGACGGAAACACTGAAGCTTTCTTT
J: TRBJ1-3; D: .; size: .; V: TRBV11-2; CDR3: CASSLDWGHSRENTIYF; DNA: TGTGCCAGCAGCTTAGATTGGGGACACTCGAGGGAGAACACCATATATTTT
J: TRBJ1-2; D: .; size: few; V: TRBV6-5; CDR3: CASFFRGGYTF; DNA: TGTGCCAGCTTTTTCAGAGGAGGCTACACCTTC
J: TRBJ1-1; D: .; size: few; V: TRBV5-1; CDR3: CASSLAGRQSPLNTEAFF; DNA: TGCGCCAGCAGCTTGGCCGGGAGACAGTCCCCCCTGAACACTGAAGCTTTCTTT
J: TRBJ2-2; D: .; size: .; V: TRBV20-1; CDR3: CSALPPLSAGNTGELFF; DNA: TGCAGTGCCTTGCCCCCACTATCAGCGGGGAACACCGGGGAGCTGTTTTTT